The 27 T cell receptor beta chains listed next were all sequenced from one sample in a study of T cell responses to AZD1222 COVID-19 vaccine. Sequencing was performed with immunoSEQ multiplex PCR; in TCRdb, only in-frame clones are kept and a portion is missing. The sample includes roughly 120,000 clones, roughly 88% of them seen just once. The material sequenced was peripheral blood, taken on day 0 of MenACWY control vaccination. The source of these receptors is an adult in good health.

V gene TRBV11-2 combines with J gene TRBJ1-4; D unclear. Per germline, CDR1 SGHAT and CDR2 FQNNGV. The CDR3 loop spans 13 amino acids. V was pared by 7 bases and J by 8 bases, with 14 bases between. The CDR3 sequence is CASTERLGEKLFF. The CDR3 region has the DNA TGTGCCAGCACGGAGAGGCTTGGGGAAAAACTGTTTTTT.

This rearrangement joins TRBV28 to TRBJ1-6; a weak D match, TRBD1 (6 bases). The germline V gene encodes CDR1 MDHEN and CDR2 SYDVKM. The CDR3 covers 19 residues. The V and J ends lost 5 bases and 4 bases respectively, with 24 bases between them. The CDR3 is CASSHNPIGQQLYNSPLHF. The CDR3 DNA reads TGTGCCAGCAGTCACAACCCGATAGGACAGCAACTTTATAATTCACCCCTCCACTTT. Looking up the rest from reference TRBV28 and TRBJ1-6 gives the full variable domain: DVKVTQSSRYLVKRTGEKVFLECVQDMDHENMFWYRQDPGLGLRLIYFSYDVKMKEKGDIPEGYSVSREKKERFSLILESASTNQTSMYLCASSHNPIGQQLYNSPLHFGNGTRLTVT.

The J gene is TRBJ2-7, the V gene TRBV7-2; no clear D. CDR1 is SGHTA and CDR2 is FQGNSA in the germline V gene. The CDR3 runs to 15 residues. V was pared by 2 bases and J by 5 bases, with 16 bases between. The CDR3 coding sequence is TGTGCCAGCAGCTTATCGGCAGGTCCCTTCAACGAGCAGTACTTC. Protein product: CASSLSAGPFNEQYF.

CDR3 bases: TGTGCCAGCAGTCAAACTAGCGGGGGCTACAATGAGCAGTTCTTC. This gives the protein CASSQTSGGYNEQFF. The V and J genes are TRBV6-2 or TRBV6-3 and TRBJ2-1; 11 bases are a match to TRBD2. Germline loops: CDR1 MNHEY, CDR2 SVGEGT. Trimming removed 5 bases from V and 3 bases from J; junction bases left unmatched: 3. This CDR3 comprises 15 residues.

The gene calls are TRBV28 and TRBJ1-5, with TRBD1 as a possible D gene (6 bases). Germline CDR1 and CDR2: MDHEN and SYDVKM. The CDR3 is 16 residues long. Trimming pared 6 bases from V and 5 bases from J, leaving 20 bases between. The chain's CDR3 is CASRPTPTGFDQPQHF. CDR3 bases: TGTGCCAGCAGGCCCACCCCTACAGGGTTCGATCAGCCCCAGCATTTT.

The CDR3 DNA is TGTGCCAGCACCTTACCAGGGGATAACTATGGCTACACCTTC. This sequence encodes CASTLPGDNYGYTF. The chain employs TRBV28 and TRBJ1-2; D is possibly TRBD1 (6 bases). Germline V gene lookup returns CDR1 MDHEN and CDR2 SYDVKM. V lost 7 bases, J lost 1 base, and 13 bases lay in between. There are 14 residues in the CDR3.

J is TRBJ2-3 and V is TRBV5-1; weak D call: TRBD2 (6 bases). Germline assignment: CDR1 SGHRS and CDR2 YFSETQ. V was trimmed by 0 bases and J by 0 bases, leaving 20 bases between them. CDR3 length: 19 amino acids. This CDR3 reads CASSLALLAALGSTDTQYF. CDR3 DNA: TGCGCCAGCAGCTTGGCTCTATTAGCGGCCCTAGGGAGCACAGATACGCAGTATTTT.

This clone was detected a few times. The V and J genes are TRBV5-4 and TRBJ1-2; 7 bases fit TRBD1. The CDR3 extends over 12 amino acids. Germline CDR1 is SGHNT and CDR2 is YYREEE (reference sequence). V lost 4 bases and J lost 6; bases outside the gene matches: 3. The CDR3 DNA follows: TGTGCCAGCAGCGTCGACAGGGATGGCTACACCTTC. Its translation: CASSVDRDGYTF.

The sample holds a few counts of this clone. The V and J genes are TRBV18 and TRBJ1-1; D might be TRBD1 (6 bases). Germline values: CDR1 KGHSH, CDR2 LQKENI. The V and J ends lost 2 bases and 0 bases respectively, with 10 bases between them. The CDR3 sequence is 15 residues long. The CDR3 protein is CASSPTGQLNTEAFF. The CDR3 DNA sequence: TGTGCCAGCTCACCAACGGGACAACTGAACACTGAAGCTTTCTTT.

The rearrangement joins TRBV5-1 to TRBJ1-1, with D possibly matching TRBD1 (6 bases). The CDR3 runs to 13 residues. V shed 7 bases and J shed 1 base, with 11 bases lying between them. From germline, CDR1 is SGHRS and CDR2 YFSETQ. CDR3 nucleotides: TGCGCCAGCTCGGGGGGCGGGAACACTGAAGCTTTCTTT. It is translated as CASSGGGNTEAFF.

V usage is TRBV25-1 and J usage is TRBJ1-1; no clear D. This CDR3 has 15 amino acids. In germline, CDR1 is MGHDK, CDR2 SYGVNS. Trimming removed 5 bases at V and 0 bases at J, with 13 bases between. CDR3 in amino acids: CASSPPGGMNTEAFF. The CDR3 nucleotides read TGTGCCAGCAGTCCACCGGGAGGAATGAACACTGAAGCTTTCTTT.

The chain employs TRBV5-1 and TRBJ2-1, with D perhaps TRBD1 or TRBD2 (5 bases each). The CDR3 has 16 amino acids. The germline V and J ends were trimmed by 1 base and 0 bases, with 11 bases remaining between them. The germline V gene encodes CDR1 SGHRS and CDR2 YFSETQ. DNA of the CDR3: TGCGCCAGCAGCTTGTATGGGACGAGCTCCTACAATGAGCAGTTCTTC. Its translation: CASSLYGTSSYNEQFF.

This clone was seen more than once but under ten times. The rearrangement links TRBV3-1 (or the pseudogene TRBV3-2) to TRBJ1-2; 8 bases line up with TRBD1. The junction had 4 bases not matched to a gene; V was cut back by 3 bases and J by 4 bases. The CDR3 consists of 14 residues. Germline V gives CDR1 LGHDT, CDR2 YNNKEL (reference sequence). The DNA for the CDR3 is TGTGCCAGCAGCCATTCAGGGGGCGTCTATGGCTACACCTTC. Amino acids: CASSHSGGVYGYTF.

This clone has a handful of counts. V usage is TRBV19 and J usage is TRBJ2-7; perhaps D is TRBD1 or TRBD2 (6 bases each). CDR1 is LNHDA and CDR2 is SQIVND in the germline V gene (reference sequence). Between the trimmed V and J ends, which lost 4 bases and 2 bases, there was a span of 15 bases. The CDR3 length is 15 residues. Written as DNA, the CDR3 is TGTGCCAGTAGTACTATGACAGGACTACCCTACGAGCAGTACTTC. Its translation is CASSTMTGLPYEQYF.

V and J are TRBV28 and TRBJ1-6; TRBD1 might be the D (5 bases). In germline, CDR1 is MDHEN, CDR2 SYDVKM. CDR3 size: 13 residues. V gave up 1 base and J gave up 10 bases, with 8 bases separating them. The CDR3 nucleotides are TGTGCCAGCAGTTTATTTCAGGGCTCACCCCTCCACTTT. Its translation: CASSLFQGSPLHF.

The chain combines TRBV29-1 with TRBJ1-1; D is ambiguous. Trimming took off 4 bases at V and 4 bases at J, with 10 bases between the two ends. This CDR3 comprises 12 residues. CDR1 is SQVTM, CDR2 ANQGSEA, per germline. CDR3 sequence (DNA): TGCAGCGTTGTGGCGGGAAGCACTGAAGCTTTCTTT. Translated, it gives CSVVAGSTEAFF. Full variable domain (rest looked up from reference TRBV29-1 and TRBJ1-1): SAVISQKPSRDICQRGTSLTIQCQVDSQVTMMFWYRQQPGQSLTLIATANQGSEATYESGFVIDKFPISRPNLTFSTLTVSNMSPEDSSIYLCSVVAGSTEAFFGQGTRLTVV.

This rearrangement joins TRBV7-3 to TRBJ1-3, with no clear D. This CDR3 comprises 14 residues. V dropped 3 bases and J dropped 4 bases, with 10 bases sitting between them. The germline V gene encodes CDR1 SGHTA and CDR2 FQGTGA. The CDR3 sequence: CASSLNGVGNTIYF. The CDR3 DNA follows: TGTGCCAGCAGCTTGAACGGGGTAGGAAACACCATATATTTT.

V gene TRBV3-1 (or the pseudogene TRBV3-2) combines with J gene TRBJ1-6; D gene uncertain. V was clipped by 1 base and J by 0 bases, with 7 bases between them. In germline, CDR1 is LGHDT, CDR2 YNNKEL (reference sequence). This CDR3 has 16 amino acids. The CDR3 sequence is CASSQGRNSYNSPLHF. The CDR3 DNA is TGTGCCAGCAGCCAAGGGAGAAACTCCTATAATTCACCCCTCCACTTT.

The rearrangement uses TRBV28 and TRBJ1-3; D gene uncertain. This CDR3 is 13 amino acids long. Per germline, CDR1 MDHEN and CDR2 SYDVKM. CDR3 sequence reads: CKTSRGSGNTIYF. The CDR3 DNA reads as TGTAAAACCTCCCGGGGCTCTGGAAACACCATATATTTT. Together with reference TRBV28 and TRBJ1-3, the CDR3 gives the full variable domain: DVKVTQSSRYLVKRTGEKVFLECVQDMDHENMFWYRQDPGLGLRLIYFSYDVKMKEKGDIPEGYSVSREKKERFSLILESASTNQTSMYLCKTSRGSGNTIYFGEGSWLTVV.

V and J are TRBV27 and TRBJ2-7; 10 bases line up with TRBD1. Unmatched junction bases numbered 0, after V lost 8 bases and J lost 5 bases. Germline CDR1 is MNHEY and CDR2 is SMNVEV (reference sequence). CDR3 length: 11 residues. The CDR3 sequence: CASGTGDEQYF. For the CDR3, the DNA is TGTGCCAGCGGGACAGGGGACGAGCAGTACTTC.

The rearrangement uses TRBV5-1 and TRBJ2-1; 8 nucleotides line up with TRBD1. Germline lookup yields CDR1 SGHRS and CDR2 YFSETQ. With 4 bases clipped from V and 10 bases from J, the junction kept 7 bases outside the gene matches. There are 13 residues in the CDR3. The CDR3 spells CASSRQGFEEQFF. The CDR3 region has the DNA TGCGCCAGCAGCCGACAGGGGTTCGAGGAGCAGTTCTTC.

The chain links TRBV7-9 to TRBJ2-2; D is undetermined. V gave up 5 bases and J gave up 5 bases, with 21 bases separating them. The CDR3 length is 17 residues. Per germline, CDR1 SEHNR and CDR2 FQNEAQ (reference sequence). The chain's CDR3 is CASSPSQRIAGTGELFF. The CDR3, as DNA: TGTGCCAGCAGCCCCAGCCAGCGAATCGCCGGTACCGGGGAGCTGTTTTTT.

This chain joins TRBV30 and TRBJ1-2; a possible D gene is TRBD1 (5 bases). This CDR3 has 13 amino acids. Trimming stripped 5 bases from V and 4 bases from J, with 14 bases between. Germline CDR1 reads GTSNPN; CDR2 reads SVGIG (reference sequence). The CDR3 reads CAWVQGRGYGYTF. CDR3 nucleotide sequence: TGTGCCTGGGTCCAGGGCCGGGGCTATGGCTACACCTTC. The full variable domain, in which reference TRBV30 and TRBJ1-2 provide the parts outside the CDR3, is SQTIHQWPATLVQPVGSPLSLECTVEGTSNPNLYWYRQAAGRGLQLLFYSVGIGQISSEVPQNLSASRPQDRQFILSSKKLLLSDSGFYLCAWVQGRGYGYTFGSGTRLTVV.

The chain employs TRBV28 and TRBJ2-5, with D perhaps being TRBD1 or TRBD2 (5 bases each). Trimming shortened V by 7 bases and J by 1 base, and 13 bases separated the two germline ends. CDR1 and CDR2 (germline): MDHEN, SYDVKM. CDR3 length equals 14 residues. The CDR3 sequence: CASKVTGPQETQYF. The CDR3 coding sequence is TGTGCCAGCAAAGTCACGGGGCCCCAAGAGACCCAGTACTTC.

The J gene is TRBJ1-1, the V gene TRBV4-2; 7 bases are a match to TRBD1. The V gene's germline CDR1 is LGHNA and CDR2 YNFKEQ. V gave up 3 bases and J gave up 6 bases; unmatched junction bases: 7. This CDR3 spans 14 amino acids. Here the CDR3 DNA reads TGTGCCAGCAGCCACGACAGGGAAATAGCTGAAGCTTTCTTT. Its protein is CASSHDREIAEAFF.

The chain uses TRBV29-1 and TRBJ1-2; 7 bases align to TRBD1. The CDR3 consists of 12 residues. V shed 3 bases, J shed 7 bases, and the junction held 5 bases outside the gene matches. From germline, CDR1 is SQVTM and CDR2 ANQGSEA. Here the CDR3 reads CSVDETGIGYTF. CDR3 bases: TGCAGCGTTGATGAGACAGGGATTGGCTACACCTTC.

The chain employs TRBV18 and TRBJ2-7; 12 bases agree with TRBD2. The J segment lost 2 bases and the V segment lost 4 bases, leaving 6 bases of the junction unmatched. CDR1 is KGHSH and CDR2 is LQKENI in the germline V gene. CDR3 length equals 16 residues. The CDR3 is CASSRLTSGSTYEQYF. The DNA of the CDR3 is TGTGCCAGCTCACGCCTGACTAGCGGGAGCACCTACGAGCAGTACTTC.